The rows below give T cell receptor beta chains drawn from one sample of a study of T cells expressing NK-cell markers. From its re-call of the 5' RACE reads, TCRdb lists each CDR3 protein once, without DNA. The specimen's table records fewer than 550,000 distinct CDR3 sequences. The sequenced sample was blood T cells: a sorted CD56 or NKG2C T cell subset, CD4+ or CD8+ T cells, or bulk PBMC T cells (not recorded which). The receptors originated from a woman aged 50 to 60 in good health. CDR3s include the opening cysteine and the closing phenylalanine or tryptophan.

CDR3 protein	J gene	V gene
CASSQIGFPLKGSSGGSSYEQYF	TRBJ2-7	TRBV4-1
CASSQGQKNTEAFF	TRBJ1-1	TRBV3-1
CASSHEGGNEQFF	TRBJ2-1	TRBV14
CASRRTPESGGYTF	TRBJ1-2	TRBV5-1
CASSQGGPLNTEAFF	TRBJ1-1	TRBV14
CASSLTGGRNTGELFF	TRBJ2-2	TRBV5-1
CAISARGGQPQHF	TRBJ1-5	TRBV10-3
CASSLSGTGDYEQYF	TRBJ2-7	TRBV12-3/TRBV12-4
CASGFSSTGQRINEQFF	TRBJ2-1	TRBV27
CSVINSGRNDEQFF	TRBJ2-1	TRBV29-1
CATSDPIEGGTLETQYF	TRBJ2-5	TRBV24-1
CASSLDRVGNTEAFF	TRBJ1-1	TRBV12-3/TRBV12-4
CASSDVGVRQETQYF	TRBJ2-5	TRBV25-1
CAWSGSGSETQYF	TRBJ2-5	TRBV30
CASSLEGEAGQRAFF	TRBJ1-1	TRBV5-8
CASSLGAGVDTGELFF	TRBJ2-2	TRBV11-2
CATSDLTQGEGYTF	TRBJ1-2	TRBV24-1
CASSKSAQPYSNQPQHF	TRBJ1-5	TRBV21-1
CAIRGVAGLNTGELFF	TRBJ2-2	TRBV10-3
CASRPTSGSWNEQFF	TRBJ2-1	TRBV7-6
CASSLGETAGQTQYF	TRBJ2-3	TRBV11-3
CATSEETGREQYF	TRBJ2-7	TRBV24-1
CASSQEGGRGTGDTGELFF	TRBJ2-2	TRBV4-1
CATQIGRRTDTQYF	TRBJ2-3	TRBV12-3/TRBV12-4
CASSLRVLTSGSHEQYF	TRBJ2-7	TRBV7-2
CASEGTENTGELFF	TRBJ2-2	TRBV7-8
CASSQVGSTNEKLFF	TRBJ1-4	TRBV14
CASSFYSGANTGELFF	TRBJ2-2	TRBV28
CASRTLRGAAARDEQFF	TRBJ2-1	TRBV6-2/TRBV6-3
CASSHPSRSGVQNIQYF	TRBJ2-4	TRBV5-5
CASSQDVWTVVGEQYF	TRBJ2-7	TRBV3-1
CASSSPRGTRLSGANVLTF	TRBJ2-6	TRBV27
CSAKTARGSQESNQPQHF	TRBJ1-5	TRBV20-1
CSASSGRVFEQFF	TRBJ2-1	TRBV20-1
CATSRRNRAGGGNTEAFF	TRBJ1-1	TRBV15
CASRGSLKYNEQFF	TRBJ2-1	TRBV4-1
CASRTSGMSSSYNEQFF	TRBJ2-1	TRBV5-1
CASSRGQGGVEAFF	TRBJ1-1	TRBV5-1
CASRQTEVREQYF	TRBJ2-7	TRBV11-2
CATSSSGLGGETQYF	TRBJ2-5	TRBV15
CASSRTTGTNTGELFF	TRBJ2-2	TRBV5-1
CASSLDRVEPGANVLTF	TRBJ2-6	TRBV12-3/TRBV12-4